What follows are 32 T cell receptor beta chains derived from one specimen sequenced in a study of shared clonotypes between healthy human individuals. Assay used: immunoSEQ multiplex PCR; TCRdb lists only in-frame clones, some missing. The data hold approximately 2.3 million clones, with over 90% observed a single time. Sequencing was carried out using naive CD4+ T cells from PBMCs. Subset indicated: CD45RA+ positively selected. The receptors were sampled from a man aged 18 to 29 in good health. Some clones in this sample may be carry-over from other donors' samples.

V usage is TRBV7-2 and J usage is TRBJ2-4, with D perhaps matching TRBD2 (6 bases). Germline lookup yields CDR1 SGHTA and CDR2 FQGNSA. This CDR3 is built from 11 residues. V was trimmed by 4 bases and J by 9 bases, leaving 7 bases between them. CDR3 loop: CASSYGGIQYF. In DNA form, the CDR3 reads TGTGCCAGCAGCTACGGGGGCATTCAGTACTTC.

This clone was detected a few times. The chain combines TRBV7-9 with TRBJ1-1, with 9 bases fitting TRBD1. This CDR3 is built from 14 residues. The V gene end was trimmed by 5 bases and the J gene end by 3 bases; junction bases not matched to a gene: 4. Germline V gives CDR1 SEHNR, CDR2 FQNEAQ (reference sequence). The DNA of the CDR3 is TGTGCCAGCAGCCTCTGGACAGGGGACACTGAAGCTTTCTTT. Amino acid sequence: CASSLWTGDTEAFF.

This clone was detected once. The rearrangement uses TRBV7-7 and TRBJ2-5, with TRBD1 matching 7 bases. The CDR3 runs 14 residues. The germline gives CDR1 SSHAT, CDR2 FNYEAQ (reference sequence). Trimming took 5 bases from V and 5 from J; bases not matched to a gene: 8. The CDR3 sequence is CASSPRGLGETQYF. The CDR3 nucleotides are TGTGCCAGCAGCCCGAGGGGGCTAGGTGAGACCCAGTACTTC.

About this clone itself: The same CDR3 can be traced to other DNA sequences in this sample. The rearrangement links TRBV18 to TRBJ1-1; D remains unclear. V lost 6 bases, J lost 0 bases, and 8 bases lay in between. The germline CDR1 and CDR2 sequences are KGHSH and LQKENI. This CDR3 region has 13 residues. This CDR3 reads CASSPIMNTEAFF. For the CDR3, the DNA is TGTGCCAGCTCTCCCATCATGAACACTGAAGCTTTCTTT. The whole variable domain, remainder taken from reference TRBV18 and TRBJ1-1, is NAGVMQNPRHLVRRRGQEARLRCSPMKGHSHVYWYRQLPEEGLKFMVYLQKENIIDESGMPKERFSAEFPKEGPSILRIQQVVRGDSAAYFCASSPIMNTEAFFGQGTRLTVV.

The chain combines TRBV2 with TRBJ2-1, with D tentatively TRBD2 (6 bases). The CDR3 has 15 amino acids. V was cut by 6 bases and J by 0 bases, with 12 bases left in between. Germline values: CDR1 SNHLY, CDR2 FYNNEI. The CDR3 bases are TGTGCCAGCAGGGCGGGGCAGAGCTCCTACAATGAGCAGTTCTTC. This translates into CASRAGQSSYNEQFF.

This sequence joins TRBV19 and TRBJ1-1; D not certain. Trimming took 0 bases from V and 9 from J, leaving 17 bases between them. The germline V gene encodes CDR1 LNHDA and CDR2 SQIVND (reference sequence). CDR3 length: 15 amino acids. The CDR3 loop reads CASSIDVWQVSQAFF. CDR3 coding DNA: TGTGCCAGTAGTATAGACGTATGGCAGGTCTCCCAAGCTTTCTTT.

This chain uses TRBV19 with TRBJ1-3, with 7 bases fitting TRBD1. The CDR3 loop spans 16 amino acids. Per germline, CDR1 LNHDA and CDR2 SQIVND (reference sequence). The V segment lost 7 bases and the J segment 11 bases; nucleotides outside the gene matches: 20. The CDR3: CASTQQGRVVKGAIYF. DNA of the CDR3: TGTGCCAGTACTCAACAGGGGCGCGTTGTTAAAGGCGCCATATATTTT.

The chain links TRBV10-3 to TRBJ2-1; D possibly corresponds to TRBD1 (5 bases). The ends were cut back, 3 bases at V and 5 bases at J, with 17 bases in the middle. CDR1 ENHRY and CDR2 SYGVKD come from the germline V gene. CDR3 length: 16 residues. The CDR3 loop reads CAISEYIGADNNEQFF. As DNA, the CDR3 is TGTGCCATCAGTGAATATATAGGGGCAGACAACAATGAGCAGTTCTTC.

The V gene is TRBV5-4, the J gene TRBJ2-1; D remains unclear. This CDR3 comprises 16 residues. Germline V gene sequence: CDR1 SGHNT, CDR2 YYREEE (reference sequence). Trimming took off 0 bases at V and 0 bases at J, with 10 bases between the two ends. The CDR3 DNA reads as TGTGCCAGCAGCTTGGCAGCACCGAGCTCCTACAATGAGCAGTTCTTC. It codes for CASSLAAPSSYNEQFF. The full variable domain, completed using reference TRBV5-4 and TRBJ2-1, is ETGVTQSPTHLIKTRGQQVTLRCSSQSGHNTVSWYQQALGQGPQFIFQYYREEENGRGNFPPRFSGLQFPNYSSELNVNALELDDSALYLCASSLAAPSSYNEQFFGPGTRLTVL.

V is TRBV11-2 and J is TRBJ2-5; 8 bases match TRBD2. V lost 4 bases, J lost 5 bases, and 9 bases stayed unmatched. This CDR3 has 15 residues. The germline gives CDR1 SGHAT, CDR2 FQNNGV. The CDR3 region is CASSWGAGVVETQYF. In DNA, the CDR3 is TGTGCCAGCAGCTGGGGAGCGGGAGTAGTGGAGACCCAGTACTTC.

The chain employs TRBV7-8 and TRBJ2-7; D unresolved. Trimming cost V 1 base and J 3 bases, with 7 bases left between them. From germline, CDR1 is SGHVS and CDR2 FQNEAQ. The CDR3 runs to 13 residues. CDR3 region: CASSLVQFYEQYF. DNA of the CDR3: TGTGCCAGCAGCTTAGTGCAGTTCTACGAGCAGTACTTC.

The CDR3 coding sequence is TGCGCCAGCAGCCAAGAGGCGCCCATGAACACTGAAGCTTTCTTT. It translates to CASSQEAPMNTEAFF. The V gene is TRBV4-1, the J gene TRBJ1-1, with D unclear. This CDR3 is 15 amino acids long. Germline CDR1 MGHRA, CDR2 YSYEKL. V lost 0 bases and J lost 0, with 8 bases in between.

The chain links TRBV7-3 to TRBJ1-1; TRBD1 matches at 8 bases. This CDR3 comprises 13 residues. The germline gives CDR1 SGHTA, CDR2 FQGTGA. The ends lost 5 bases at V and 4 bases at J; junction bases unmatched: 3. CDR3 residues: CASSRDRTTEAFF. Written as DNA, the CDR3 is TGTGCCAGCAGCCGGGACAGGACCACTGAAGCTTTCTTT.

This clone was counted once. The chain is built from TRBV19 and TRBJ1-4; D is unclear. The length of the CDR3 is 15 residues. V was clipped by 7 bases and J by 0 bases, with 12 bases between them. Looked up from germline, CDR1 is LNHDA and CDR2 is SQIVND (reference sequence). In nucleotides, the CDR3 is TGTGCCAGTACTCCGGGTGGGGCAACTAATGAAAAACTGTTTTTT. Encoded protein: CASTPGGATNEKLFF. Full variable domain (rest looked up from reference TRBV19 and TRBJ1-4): DGGITQSPKYLFRKEGQNVTLSCEQNLNHDAMYWYRQDPGQGLRLIYYSQIVNDFQKGDIAEGYSVSREKKESFPLTVTSAQKNPTAFYLCASTPGGATNEKLFFGSGTQLSVL.

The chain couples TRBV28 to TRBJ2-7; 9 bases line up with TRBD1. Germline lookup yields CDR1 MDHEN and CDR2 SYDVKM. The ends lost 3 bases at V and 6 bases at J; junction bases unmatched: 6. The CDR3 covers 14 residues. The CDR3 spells CASSFGDRDSEQYF. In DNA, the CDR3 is TGTGCCAGCAGTTTCGGGGACAGGGACTCCGAGCAGTACTTC.

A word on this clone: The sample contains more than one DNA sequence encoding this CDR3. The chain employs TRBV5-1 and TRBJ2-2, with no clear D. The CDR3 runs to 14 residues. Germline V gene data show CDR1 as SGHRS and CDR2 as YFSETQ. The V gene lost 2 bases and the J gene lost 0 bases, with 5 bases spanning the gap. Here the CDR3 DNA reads TGCGCCAGCAGCTTAGATCCGAACACCGGGGAGCTGTTTTTT. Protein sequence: CASSLDPNTGELFF.

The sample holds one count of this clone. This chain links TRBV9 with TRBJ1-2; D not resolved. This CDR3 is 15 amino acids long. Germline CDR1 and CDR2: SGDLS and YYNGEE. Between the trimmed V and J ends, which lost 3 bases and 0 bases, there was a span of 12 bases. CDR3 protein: CASSAREGPNYGYTF. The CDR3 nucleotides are TGTGCCAGCAGCGCCCGGGAAGGCCCTAACTATGGCTACACCTTC.

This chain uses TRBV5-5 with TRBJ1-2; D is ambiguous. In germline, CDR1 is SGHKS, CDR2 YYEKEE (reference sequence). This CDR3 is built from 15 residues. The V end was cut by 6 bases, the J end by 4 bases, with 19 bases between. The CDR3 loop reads CASKLGPREVYGYTF. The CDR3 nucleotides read TGTGCCAGCAAATTAGGGCCCCGGGAAGTCTATGGCTACACCTTC.

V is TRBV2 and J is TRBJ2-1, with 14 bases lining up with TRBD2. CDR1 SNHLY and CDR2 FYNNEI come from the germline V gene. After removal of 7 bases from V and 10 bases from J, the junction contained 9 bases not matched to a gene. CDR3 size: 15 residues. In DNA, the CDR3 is TGTGCCAGCAAGAGACTAGCGGGAGGGCGAGGCGAGCAGTTCTTC. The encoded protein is CASKRLAGGRGEQFF. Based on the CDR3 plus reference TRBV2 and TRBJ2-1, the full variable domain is EPEVTQTPSHQVTQMGQEVILRCVPISNHLYFYWYRQILGQKVEFLVSFYNNEISEKSEIFDDQFSVERPDGSNFTLKIRSTKLEDSAMYFCASKRLAGGRGEQFFGPGTRLTVL.

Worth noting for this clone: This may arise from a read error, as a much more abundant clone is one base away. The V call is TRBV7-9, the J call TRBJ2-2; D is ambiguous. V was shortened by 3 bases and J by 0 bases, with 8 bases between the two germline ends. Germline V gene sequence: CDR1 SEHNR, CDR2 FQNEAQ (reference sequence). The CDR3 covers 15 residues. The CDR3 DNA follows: TGTGCCAGCAGCTTGATCGGCGCGAACACCGGGGAGCTGTTTTTT. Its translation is CASSLIGANTGELFF.

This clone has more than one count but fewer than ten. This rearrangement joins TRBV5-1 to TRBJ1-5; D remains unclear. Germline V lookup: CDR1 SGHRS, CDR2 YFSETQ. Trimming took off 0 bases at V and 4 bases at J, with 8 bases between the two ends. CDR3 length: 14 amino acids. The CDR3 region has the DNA TGCGCCAGCAGCTTGGACCACTTTAATCAGCCCCAGCATTTT. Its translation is CASSLDHFNQPQHF.

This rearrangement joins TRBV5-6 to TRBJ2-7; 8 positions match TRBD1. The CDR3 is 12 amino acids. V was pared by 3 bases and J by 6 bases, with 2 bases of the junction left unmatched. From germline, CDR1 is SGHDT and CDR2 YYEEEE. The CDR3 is CASSWTGSEQYF. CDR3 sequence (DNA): TGTGCCAGCAGCTGGACAGGGAGCGAGCAGTACTTC.

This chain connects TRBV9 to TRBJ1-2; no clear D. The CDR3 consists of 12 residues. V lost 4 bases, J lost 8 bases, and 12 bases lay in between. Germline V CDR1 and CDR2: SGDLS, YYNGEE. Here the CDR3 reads CASSSGPRGYTF. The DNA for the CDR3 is TGTGCCAGCAGCTCTGGGCCGAGGGGCTACACCTTC.

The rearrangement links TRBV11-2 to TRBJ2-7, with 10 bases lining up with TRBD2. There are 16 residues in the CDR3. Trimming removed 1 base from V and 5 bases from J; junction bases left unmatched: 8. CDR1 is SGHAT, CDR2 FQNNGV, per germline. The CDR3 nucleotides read TGTGCCAGCAGCTTAGTTTTACTAGCGGGATTCGACGAGCAGTACTTC. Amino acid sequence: CASSLVLLAGFDEQYF. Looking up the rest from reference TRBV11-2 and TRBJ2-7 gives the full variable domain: EAGVAQSPRYKIIEKRQSVAFWCNPISGHATLYWYQQILGQGPKLLIQFQNNGVVDDSQLPKDRFSAERLKGVDSTLKIQPAKLEDSAVYLCASSLVLLAGFDEQYFGPGTRLTVT.

The CDR3 is CASSRGGSGGAMYEQYF. CDR3 nucleotide sequence: TGTGCCAGCAGCCGAGGGGGGTCAGGGGGCGCGATGTACGAGCAGTACTTC. V is TRBV11-2 and J is TRBJ2-7, with 8 bases matching TRBD1. CDR1 and CDR2 (germline): SGHAT, FQNNGV. The J segment lost 4 bases and the V segment lost 5 bases, leaving 16 bases of the junction unmatched. The CDR3 spans 17 residues. The full variable domain, completed using reference TRBV11-2 and TRBJ2-7, is EAGVAQSPRYKIIEKRQSVAFWCNPISGHATLYWYQQILGQGPKLLIQFQNNGVVDDSQLPKDRFSAERLKGVDSTLKIQPAKLEDSAVYLCASSRGGSGGAMYEQYFGPGTRLTVT.

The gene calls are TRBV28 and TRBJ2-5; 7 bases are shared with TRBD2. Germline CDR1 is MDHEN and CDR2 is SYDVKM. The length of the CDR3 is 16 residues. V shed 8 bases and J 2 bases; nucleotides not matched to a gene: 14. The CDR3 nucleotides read TGTGCCAGCCGGTTCCCCATTGGGACTACGCAAGAGACCCAGTACTTC. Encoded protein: CASRFPIGTTQETQYF.

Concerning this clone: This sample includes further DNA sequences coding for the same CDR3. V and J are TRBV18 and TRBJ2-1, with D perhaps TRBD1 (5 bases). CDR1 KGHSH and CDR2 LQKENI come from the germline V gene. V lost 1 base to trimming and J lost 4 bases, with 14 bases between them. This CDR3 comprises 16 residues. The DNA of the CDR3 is TGTGCCAGCTCACCACTCGACAGCTATTCTTACAATGAGCAGTTCTTC. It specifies CASSPLDSYSYNEQFF.

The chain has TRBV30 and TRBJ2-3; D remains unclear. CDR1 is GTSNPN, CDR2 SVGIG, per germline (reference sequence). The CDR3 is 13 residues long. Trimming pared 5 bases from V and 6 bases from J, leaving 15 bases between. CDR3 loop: CAWCLNWADTQYF. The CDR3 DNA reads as TGTGCCTGGTGTCTAAACTGGGCCGATACGCAGTATTTT.

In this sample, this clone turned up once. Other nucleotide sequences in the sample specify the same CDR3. CDR3 residues: CASSLGQGNYEQYF. CDR3 DNA: TGTGCCAGCAGCCTTGGGCAGGGTAACTACGAGCAGTACTTC. The chain recombines TRBV7-2 with TRBJ2-7; maybe TRBD1 (5 bases). CDR3 length: 14 residues. With 5 bases removed from V and 3 bases from J, the gap between germline ends came to 14 bases. In germline, CDR1 is SGHTA, CDR2 FQGNSA.

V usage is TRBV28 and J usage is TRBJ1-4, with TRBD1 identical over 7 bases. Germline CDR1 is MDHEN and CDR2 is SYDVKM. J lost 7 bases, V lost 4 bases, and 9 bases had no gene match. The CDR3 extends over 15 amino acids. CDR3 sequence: CASSSPGGRLEKLFF. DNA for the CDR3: TGTGCCAGCAGTTCCCCAGGGGGTCGACTTGAAAAACTGTTTTTT.

CDR3 in amino acids: CASSWRETQYF. CDR3 nucleotide sequence: TGTGCCAGCAGTTGGCGGGAGACCCAGTACTTC. The chain combines TRBV28 with TRBJ2-5; D not resolved. CDR3 length: 11 residues. V lost 4 bases and J 5 bases, leaving 5 bases between the germline ends. Germline lookup yields CDR1 MDHEN and CDR2 SYDVKM. The complete variable domain, with remaining parts taken from reference TRBV28 and TRBJ2-5, reads DVKVTQSSRYLVKRTGEKVFLECVQDMDHENMFWYRQDPGLGLRLIYFSYDVKMKEKGDIPEGYSVSREKKERFSLILESASTNQTSMYLCASSWRETQYFGPGTRLLVL.

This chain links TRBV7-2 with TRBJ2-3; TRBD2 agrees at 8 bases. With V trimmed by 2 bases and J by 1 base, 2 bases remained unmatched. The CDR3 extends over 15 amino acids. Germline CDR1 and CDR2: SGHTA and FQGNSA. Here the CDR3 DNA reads TGTGCCAGCAGCTTATGGCGGGAGGGCACAGATACGCAGTATTTT. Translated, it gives CASSLWREGTDTQYF.